The 19 T cell receptor beta chains below all came from one sample that was sequenced in a study of T-cell reconstitution after alpha-beta-depleted transplantation in children. Researchers prepared the TCRbeta library using unique molecular identifiers, the study reports. TCRdb re-called the PCR reads through MiXCR, storing one row per CDR3 protein. Of around 670,000 distinct CDR3 sequences in the sample, about an eighth were seen once. This specimen consisted of PBMCs, obtained before TCRalphabeta/CD19-depleted stem cell transplant. All receptors come from a girl aged 2-10 years with congenital amegakaryocytic thrombocytopenia, due to receive a stem cell transplant.

The chain couples TRBV20-1 to TRBJ1-5, with D unclear. The CDR3 spans 14 residues. V gave up 3 bases and J gave up 2 bases, with 11 bases separating them. The germline V gene encodes CDR1 DFQATT and CDR2 SNEGSKA (reference sequence). CDR3 sequence reads: CSASHTFGNQPQHF. The CDR3 DNA sequence: TGCAGTGCTAGTCACACATTTGGCAATCAGCCCCAGCATTTT.

This chain uses TRBV20-1 with TRBJ1-6, with D perhaps matching TRBD1 (6 bases). Trimming removed 3 bases at V and 8 bases at J, with 14 bases between. This CDR3 spans 14 amino acids. CDR1 DFQATT and CDR2 SNEGSKA come from the germline V gene (reference sequence). Here the CDR3 reads CSASPQGIYSPLHF. CDR3 DNA: TGCAGTGCTAGCCCACAGGGAATTTATTCACCCCTCCACTTT.

This clonotype was recorded many times. The rearrangement joins TRBV29-1 to TRBJ1-1, with TRBD1 identical over 7 bases. From germline, CDR1 is SQVTM and CDR2 ANQGSEA. Trimming cost V 4 bases and J 0 bases; bases outside gene matches: 17. The CDR3 has 18 amino acids. The CDR3 DNA reads as TGCAGCGTTGGTTCCAAATACAGGGGACATACCTTGAACACTGAAGCTTTCTTT. This gives the protein CSVGSKYRGHTLNTEAFF.

This chain connects TRBV10-3 to TRBJ2-5; D possibly matches TRBD1 or TRBD2 (5 bases each). V was shortened by 10 bases and J by 5 bases, with 17 bases between the two germline ends. Per the germline V gene, CDR1 is ENHRY and CDR2 is SYGVKD. There are 13 residues in the CDR3. The CDR3 DNA sequence: TGTGCCACAAAAAGGAAGGGGAGTGAGACCCAGTACTTC. The encoded protein is CATKRKGSETQYF.

Points on this clonotype: This sequence may be a read error, since a much larger clone differs from it by one base. This chain joins TRBV12-3 or TRBV12-4 and TRBJ2-1, with 7 bases that match TRBD2. The CDR3 is 15 residues long. The CDR3 spells CASSLMRGTYHEQFF. The CDR3 DNA is TGTGCCAGCAGTTTAATGCGGGGGACCTACCATGAGCAGTTCTTC.

This clonotype was counted at least ten times. The J gene is TRBJ2-1, the V gene TRBV5-1; D is ambiguous. Trimming left V 0 bases short and J 7 bases short, with 8 bases between. CDR1 and CDR2 from the germline V gene are SGHRS and YFSETQ. This CDR3 comprises 13 residues. The CDR3 sequence: CASSLDVGNEQFF. In DNA form, the CDR3 reads TGCGCCAGCAGCTTGGATGTGGGTAATGAGCAGTTCTTC.

This clonotype was seen at least ten times. The chain uses TRBV12-3 or TRBV12-4 and TRBJ1-5; D unresolved. This CDR3 spans 13 amino acids. The germline V and J ends were trimmed by 5 bases and 7 bases, with 12 bases remaining between them. CDR3 sequence (DNA): TGTGCCAGCAGTGGCGGAGCCGAACAGCCCCAGCATTTT. Translated: CASSGGAEQPQHF.

This chain connects TRBV5-1 to TRBJ1-2; a weak D match, TRBD1 (5 bases). Germline V gene sequence: CDR1 SGHRS, CDR2 YFSETQ. V gave up 4 bases and J gave up 8 bases, with 24 bases separating them. This CDR3 comprises 16 residues. CDR3 sequence reads: CASSVGAGGASLGYTF. CDR3 nucleotide sequence: TGCGCCAGCAGCGTAGGGGCAGGAGGGGCCTCTTTGGGCTACACCTTC. Supplemented by reference TRBV5-1 and TRBJ1-2, the full variable domain reads KAGVTQTPRYLIKTRGQQVTLSCSPISGHRSVSWYQQTPGQGLQFLFEYFSETQRNKGNFPGRFSGRQFSNSRSEMNVSTLELGDSALYLCASSVGAGGASLGYTFGSGTRLTVV.

The V gene is TRBV5-1, the J gene TRBJ2-2; 10 bases map to TRBD1. V lost 9 bases and J lost 6; bases outside the gene matches: 11. The germline V gene encodes CDR1 SGHRS and CDR2 YFSETQ. The CDR3 has 15 amino acids. CDR3 DNA: TGCGCCACAAGTTCCGGGACAGGGGTTTCCGGGGAGCTGTTTTTT. It codes for CATSSGTGVSGELFF.

There are many counts of this clonotype. DNA for the CDR3: TGTGCCATCAGTGAGTCGGAAGGGACAGGGACCTACGAGCAGTACTTC. Translation gives CAISESEGTGTYEQYF. The chain uses TRBV10-3 and TRBJ2-7; 9 nucleotides match TRBD1. Trimming at V came to 0 bases and at J to 2 bases, leaving 5 bases not matched to a gene. The CDR3 runs to 16 residues. Germline V lookup: CDR1 ENHRY, CDR2 SYGVKD.

The table lists this clonotype with a few counts. The chain links TRBV7-2 to TRBJ1-4; a weak D match, TRBD1 (5 bases). Between the trimmed V and J ends, which lost 5 bases and 0 bases, there was a span of 10 bases. Germline V gives CDR1 SGHTA, CDR2 FQGNSA. The CDR3 extends over 15 amino acids. In DNA, the CDR3 is TGTGCCAGCAGCCGAGGGGCAGCAACTAATGAAAAACTGTTTTTT. Amino acids: CASSRGAATNEKLFF. The full variable domain, with the rest looked up from reference TRBV7-2 and TRBJ1-4, is GAGVSQSPSNKVTEKGKDVELRCDPISGHTALYWYRQSLGQGLEFLIYFQGNSAPDKSGLPSDRFSAERTGGSVSTLTIQRTQQEDSAVYLCASSRGAATNEKLFFGSGTQLSVL.

In this sample, this clonotype turned up many times. The J gene is TRBJ2-1, the V gene TRBV20-1; D remains ambiguous. Trimming removed 3 bases from V and 0 bases from J, with 12 bases in between. Germline-derived CDR1 and CDR2 are DFQATT and SNEGSKA (reference sequence). This CDR3 has 15 amino acids. The CDR3 reads CSARDPRSSYNEQFF. DNA of the CDR3: TGCAGTGCTAGGGACCCCAGGAGCTCCTACAATGAGCAGTTCTTC.

This clonotype appeared a few times. The rearrangement uses TRBV7-6 and TRBJ2-7, with D perhaps matching TRBD2 (6 bases). CDR1 SGHVS and CDR2 FNYEAQ come from the germline V gene. The CDR3 is made up of 12 amino acids. Trimming shortened V by 5 bases and J by 13 bases, and 18 bases separated the two germline ends. The CDR3 loop reads CASSPAAGSTYF. CDR3 in DNA: TGTGCCAGCAGCCCTGCGGCGGGAAGTACCTACTTC.

This clonotype was found many times. The chain links TRBV28 to TRBJ1-5; D uncertain. V was trimmed by 1 base and J by 5 bases, leaving 12 bases between them. CDR1 is MDHEN and CDR2 is SYDVKM in the germline V gene. CDR3 size: 15 residues. This CDR3 reads CASSLYRLADQPQHF. The CDR3 bases are TGTGCCAGCAGTTTATATCGATTGGCAGATCAGCCCCAGCATTTT.

This clonotype was counted ten times or more. The chain recombines TRBV7-6 with TRBJ2-7; possible D gene TRBD2, 6 bases. The ends were cut back, 4 bases at V and 2 bases at J, with 24 bases in the middle. Germline-derived CDR1 and CDR2 are SGHVS and FNYEAQ. The CDR3 sequence is 18 residues long. CDR3: CASSSTRTTSMRPYEQYF. DNA of the CDR3: TGTGCCAGCAGCTCCACTCGTACGACTAGTATGAGACCCTACGAGCAGTACTTC.

For this clonotype: No conserved phenylalanine or tryptophan is present at the end of the CDR3, so a read error is the likely explanation. This chain links TRBV29-1 with TRBJ2-1; 7 nucleotides agree with TRBD2. CDR3 length: 15 amino acids. Germline CDR1 SQVTM, CDR2 ANQGSEA. V shed 3 bases and J 4 bases; nucleotides not matched to a gene: 9. CDR3 amino acids: CSVDGGGNLYNEQFL. CDR3 nucleotide sequence: TGCAGCGTTGATGGGGGGGGGAACCTTTACAATGAGCAGTTCTTG.

This clonotype was recorded at least ten times. J is TRBJ1-4 and V is TRBV7-9; 10 bases map to TRBD1. With 2 bases clipped from V and 6 bases from J, the junction kept 9 bases outside the gene matches. The CDR3 extends over 17 amino acids. Germline lookup yields CDR1 SEHNR and CDR2 FQNEAQ (reference sequence). The CDR3 loop is CASSLFGTGDLDEKLFF. The CDR3 DNA reads TGTGCCAGCAGCTTATTCGGGACAGGGGACTTAGATGAAAAACTGTTTTTT.

The table lists this clonotype with a few counts. This sequence joins TRBV29-1 and TRBJ1-3; weak D call: TRBD1 (5 bases). Between the trimmed V and J ends, which lost 3 bases and 8 bases, there was a span of 17 bases. Looked up from germline, CDR1 is SQVTM and CDR2 is ANQGSEA. This CDR3 contains 14 residues. CDR3 sequence reads: CSVEGREYSDTIYF. The CDR3 coding sequence is TGCAGCGTTGAGGGCAGGGAGTATAGTGACACCATATATTTT.

This clonotype has ten or more counts. V gene TRBV12-3 or TRBV12-4 combines with J gene TRBJ1-4; D is undetermined. There are 13 residues in the CDR3. Trimming shortened V by 8 bases and J by 5 bases, and 12 bases separated the two germline ends. CDR3 amino acids: CASSGRKNEKLFF. The CDR3 nucleotides read TGTGCCAGCTCGGGTCGGAAGAATGAAAAACTGTTTTTT.